The 25 T cell receptor beta chains below come from one sample, sequenced in a study of CD8+CD57+ T cells in acquired aplastic anemia. According to the study, genomic DNA was the template for TCR beta VDJ and CDR3 profiling. TCRdb passed the reads through MiXCR, listing each CDR3 protein once. Seen here are 150,000 to 200,000 distinct CDR3 sequences, roughly 45% observed once, and the top ten hold about 1.1%. Source material: sorted CD4+, CD8+, or CD8+CD57+ T cells (not recorded which) from PBMCs. The source is a human donor in good health.

This chain links TRBV3-1 with TRBJ1-2; D not resolved. The germline V and J ends were trimmed by 0 bases and 3 bases, with 11 bases remaining between them. The CDR3 contains 15 residues. From germline, CDR1 is LGHDT and CDR2 YNNKEL (reference sequence). CDR3 protein: CASSQEGQIYYGYTF. CDR3 coding DNA: TGTGCCAGCAGCCAAGAAGGTCAGATCTACTATGGCTACACCTTC. Variable domain in full (rest from reference TRBV3-1 and TRBJ1-2): DTAVSQTPKYLVTQMGNDKSIKCEQNLGHDTMYWYKQDSKKFLKIMFSYNNKELIINETVPNRFSPKSPDKAHLNLHINSLELGDSAVYFCASSQEGQIYYGYTFGSGTRLTVV.

The chain combines TRBV5-1 with TRBJ1-6, with D tentatively TRBD1 (5 bases). Trimming took 1 base from V and 10 from J, leaving 12 bases between them. Germline V gene sequence: CDR1 SGHRS, CDR2 YFSETQ. The CDR3 extends over 14 amino acids. The CDR3 DNA reads TGCGCCAGCAGCTTGCCGACAGCTGGGTCACCCCTCCACTTT. Its protein is CASSLPTAGSPLHF. The full variable domain, with the rest looked up from reference TRBV5-1 and TRBJ1-6, is KAGVTQTPRYLIKTRGQQVTLSCSPISGHRSVSWYQQTPGQGLQFLFEYFSETQRNKGNFPGRFSGRQFSNSRSEMNVSTLELGDSALYLCASSLPTAGSPLHFGNGTRLTVT.

This clonotype was counted many times. V usage is TRBV3-1 and J usage is TRBJ1-1; tentative D call: TRBD1 (5 bases). Germline lookup yields CDR1 LGHDT and CDR2 YNNKEL (reference sequence). Trimming took off 4 bases at V and 0 bases at J, with 12 bases between the two ends. The CDR3 is 15 residues long. CDR3 amino acids: CASSPNRPMNTEAFF. In nucleotides, the CDR3 is TGTGCCAGCAGCCCAAACAGGCCCATGAACACTGAAGCTTTCTTT.

This clonotype came up many times. The chain has TRBV7-9 and TRBJ2-5; D call uncertain. The V gene's germline CDR1 is SEHNR and CDR2 FQNEAQ (reference sequence). The CDR3 length is 16 residues. Trimming stripped 0 bases from V and 0 bases from J, with 11 bases between. The CDR3 bases are TGTGCCAGCAGCTTAGCATTAGGGTGGGACCAAGAGACCCAGTACTTC. It is translated as CASSLALGWDQETQYF.

This clonotype was counted many times. This chain's CDR3 is CATNERGASTDTQYF. For the CDR3, the DNA is TGTGCCACCAATGAACGGGGCGCTAGCACAGATACGCAGTATTTT. The V call is TRBV7-9, the J call TRBJ2-3; D tentatively reads TRBD1 or TRBD2 (5 bases each). Germline CDR1 reads SEHNR; CDR2 reads FQNEAQ (reference sequence). The V gene lost 10 bases and the J gene lost 0 bases, with 17 bases spanning the gap. The CDR3 has 15 residues.

This clonotype was recorded once. The chain couples TRBV19 to TRBJ2-7, with 10 bases that match TRBD2. This CDR3 contains 15 residues. The ends lost 5 bases at V and 4 bases at J; junction bases unmatched: 8. Germline V gene sequence: CDR1 LNHDA, CDR2 SQIVND (reference sequence). CDR3 sequence (DNA): TGTGCCAGTAGTGCTCCGGGACTAGCGCGTTACGAGCAGTACTTC. Protein sequence: CASSAPGLARYEQYF.

There are many counts of this clonotype. The chain is built from TRBV29-1 and TRBJ1-2; D gene ambiguous. This CDR3 has 13 residues. Germline CDR1 and CDR2: SQVTM and ANQGSEA. V dropped 3 bases and J dropped 4 bases, with 12 bases sitting between them. The CDR3 region is CSVDRAGTYGYTF. In DNA, the CDR3 is TGCAGCGTTGATCGGGCAGGAACCTATGGCTACACCTTC.

In this sample, this clonotype turned up a few times. V and J are TRBV29-1 and TRBJ2-1, with TRBD2 matching 10 bases. Unmatched junction bases numbered 11, after V lost 4 bases and J lost 8 bases. Germline-derived CDR1 and CDR2 are SQVTM and ANQGSEA. The CDR3 runs to 15 residues. DNA for the CDR3: TGCAGCGTTGTTCGTGGACTAGCGGTATCGGATGAGCAGTTCTTC. Translated, it gives CSVVRGLAVSDEQFF.

As for this clonotype: At one end the junction does not follow the germline gene, possibly because of a read error. This sequence joins TRBV5-1 and TRBJ2-7; 7 positions agree with TRBD1. CDR1 and CDR2 from the germline V gene are SGHRS and YFSETQ. This CDR3 is built from 14 residues. CDR3 DNA sequence: TGCGCCAGCAGCTTACAGGGGAGCTCCTACGGGCAGTACTTC. The encoded protein is CASSLQGSSYGQYF.

This clonotype has ten or more counts. The V call is TRBV20-1, the J call TRBJ1-5; TRBD1 matches 8 bases. The CDR3 is made up of 13 amino acids. Germline V gene lookup returns CDR1 DFQATT and CDR2 SNEGSKA (reference sequence). V was pared by 8 bases and J by 4 bases, with 7 bases of the junction left unmatched. CDR3 in DNA: TGCAGTTCCGGGACAGGCGTTAATCAGCCCCAGCATTTT. Amino acid sequence: CSSGTGVNQPQHF.

For the CDR3, the DNA is TGTGCCAGCAGTCCCTATCTAGCGGGAGGAACAGATACGCAGTATTTT. This encodes CASSPYLAGGTDTQYF. The genes are TRBV6-5 and TRBJ2-3; TRBD2 matches 11 bases. Losses at the gene ends were 5 bases for V and 3 bases for J; bases not matched to a gene: 7. The CDR3 totals 16 residues. Germline CDR1 reads MNHEY; CDR2 reads SVGAGI.

The table lists this clonotype with many counts. The CDR3 spells CASSLGSRETQYF. CDR3 nucleotides: TGCGCCAGCAGCTTGGGGTCGAGGGAGACCCAGTACTTC. V usage is TRBV5-1 and J usage is TRBJ2-5; D is unclear. The CDR3 is made up of 13 amino acids. Germline CDR1 and CDR2: SGHRS and YFSETQ. Trimming pared 0 bases from V and 5 bases from J, leaving 8 bases between. Variable domain in full (rest from reference TRBV5-1 and TRBJ2-5): KAGVTQTPRYLIKTRGQQVTLSCSPISGHRSVSWYQQTPGQGLQFLFEYFSETQRNKGNFPGRFSGRQFSNSRSEMNVSTLELGDSALYLCASSLGSRETQYFGPGTRLLVL.

In this sample, this clonotype turned up many times. This sequence joins TRBV9 and TRBJ1-2; 7 bases match TRBD1. The CDR3 loop spans 12 amino acids. V was clipped by 0 bases and J by 8 bases; unmatched bases: 1. In germline, CDR1 is SGDLS, CDR2 YYNGEE. The CDR3 DNA is TGTGCCAGCAGCGTAGGAGGGGGCGGCTACACCTTC. The encoded protein is CASSVGGGGYTF. The whole variable domain, filled in from reference TRBV9 and TRBJ1-2, reads DSGVTQTPKHLITATGQRVTLRCSPRSGDLSVYWYQQSLDQGLQFLIQYYNGEERAKGNILERFSAQQFPDLHSELNLSSLELGDSALYFCASSVGGGGYTFGSGTRLTVV.

The chain recombines TRBV2 with TRBJ1-1; D is possibly TRBD1 (6 bases). Trimming shortened V by 8 bases and J by 4 bases, and 14 bases separated the two germline ends. CDR3 length: 13 amino acids. CDR1 and CDR2 from the germline V gene are SNHLY and FYNNEI. The CDR3 spells CASGKGGATEAFF. In DNA, the CDR3 is TGTGCCAGCGGAAAGGGGGGAGCCACTGAAGCTTTCTTT.

This clonotype was seen a few times. The chain couples TRBV6-1 to TRBJ1-4; D possibly corresponds to TRBD1 (6 bases). CDR1 and CDR2 (germline): MNHNS, SASEGT. There are 15 residues in the CDR3. Trimming removed 5 bases from V and 4 bases from J, with 14 bases in between. The DNA of the CDR3 is TGTGCCAGCAGTCCCCGGGGGGCCCTTAATGAAAAACTGTTTTTT. It specifies CASSPRGALNEKLFF.

V and J are TRBV4-2 and TRBJ2-1, with 7 positions matching TRBD2. With V trimmed by 0 bases and J by 7 bases, 9 bases remained unmatched. There are 16 residues in the CDR3. CDR1 is LGHNA, CDR2 YNFKEQ, per germline. CDR3 region: CASSQDRASGENEQFF. The DNA of the CDR3 is TGTGCCAGCAGCCAAGATCGGGCTAGCGGCGAGAATGAGCAGTTCTTC.

This clonotype was seen repeatedly, ten times or more. This chain's CDR3 is CASSGTGSINTGELFF. The CDR3 coding sequence is TGTGCCAGTAGTGGGACAGGGAGCATCAACACCGGGGAGCTGTTTTTT. The chain links TRBV19 to TRBJ2-2, with TRBD1 matching over 9 bases. CDR3 length: 16 amino acids. V lost 5 bases to trimming and J lost 2 bases; unmatched junction nucleotides: 6. Germline lookup yields CDR1 LNHDA and CDR2 SQIVND (reference sequence).

This clonotype was recorded many times. The chain uses TRBV7-8 and TRBJ2-7; 12 bases map to TRBD2. This CDR3 comprises 15 residues. Germline CDR1 SGHVS, CDR2 FQNEAQ. With V trimmed by 5 bases and J by 6 bases, 8 bases remained unmatched. The CDR3 spells CASSRRLAGEVEQYF. DNA for the CDR3: TGTGCCAGCAGCCGGCGACTAGCGGGAGAGGTCGAGCAGTACTTC.

The CDR3 DNA sequence: TGTGCCAGCAGCTTAGGCGCAAGCTCACCCCTCCACTTT. Translating gives CASSLGASSPLHF. The rearrangement links TRBV7-6 to TRBJ1-6, with D hard to call. V was pared by 1 base and J by 10 bases, with 8 bases between. The germline gives CDR1 SGHVS, CDR2 FNYEAQ. This CDR3 contains 13 residues.

The rearrangement joins TRBV15 to TRBJ1-6, with D unclear. The CDR3 covers 16 residues. The V gene lost 1 base and the J gene lost 9 bases, with 16 bases spanning the gap. The germline V gene encodes CDR1 LNHNV and CDR2 YYDKDF (reference sequence). The CDR3 protein is CATSRGTRVKISPLHF. The CDR3 DNA follows: TGTGCCACCAGCAGAGGGACTCGGGTAAAAATTTCACCCCTCCACTTT.

The V gene is TRBV9, the J gene TRBJ2-5; 8 bases match TRBD1. V gave up 1 base and J gave up 4 bases; unmatched junction bases: 6. The CDR3 has 15 residues. Per germline, CDR1 SGDLS and CDR2 YYNGEE. The CDR3 region has the DNA TGTGCCAGCAGCGTAAATCCAGGGGGCGGAGAGACCCAGTACTTC. Residues: CASSVNPGGGETQYF.

CDR3 bases: TGCGCCAGCGTGGCTAGCGGGAGTCCAGATACGCAGTATTTT. It translates to CASVASGSPDTQYF. The chain recombines TRBV10-1 with TRBJ2-3; 10 nucleotides line up with TRBD2. The CDR3 extends over 14 amino acids. With 8 bases clipped from V and 4 bases from J, the junction kept 6 bases outside the gene matches. Germline loops: CDR1 WNHNN, CDR2 SYGVQD (reference sequence).

This clonotype was observed at least ten times. This chain uses TRBV6-2 or TRBV6-3 with TRBJ2-7; D is possibly TRBD2 (6 bases). Looked up from germline, CDR1 is MNHEY and CDR2 is SVGEGT. Trimming pared 6 bases from V and 5 bases from J, leaving 14 bases between. The length of the CDR3 is 13 residues. This CDR3 is CASRLEGGHEQYF. DNA for the CDR3: TGTGCCAGCAGACTCGAGGGAGGCCACGAGCAGTACTTC.

This clonotype was found many times. V gene TRBV5-1 combines with J gene TRBJ1-1; possible D gene TRBD1, 5 bases. CDR3 size: 15 residues. The ends were cut back, 1 base at V and 4 bases at J, with 14 bases in the middle. Germline-derived CDR1 and CDR2 are SGHRS and YFSETQ. The CDR3 here is CASSLLIGGTTEAFF. CDR3 coding DNA: TGCGCCAGCAGCTTGTTAATCGGGGGTACCACTGAAGCTTTCTTT.

V usage is TRBV10-3 and J usage is TRBJ1-2; possible D gene TRBD1, 6 bases. Germline lookup yields CDR1 ENHRY and CDR2 SYGVKD. The CDR3 consists of 12 residues. Trimming pared 10 bases from V and 3 bases from J, leaving 12 bases between. The CDR3 sequence is CANQGTDYGYTF. The CDR3 DNA is TGTGCCAACCAGGGGACGGACTATGGCTACACCTTC.